The T cell receptor beta chain described here comes from a study of CD8 T cells in ankylosing spondylitis. Findings and limits, study-wide: Prior work had noted some motif variants in reactive arthritis blood and synovial fluid.

To note about this clonotype: The antigen remains undetermined.

There are 14 residues in the CDR3. V lost 2 bases and J lost 1, with 9 bases in between. The germline V gene has CDR1 DFQATT and CDR2 SNEGSKA (reference sequence). In TCRdb, the 5' RACE reads were re-called with MiXCR into one record per CDR3 protein. There are roughly 260,000 distinct CDR3 sequences in the sample; over 15% occur only once, and around 8% lies in the top ten. This chain uses TRBV20-1 with TRBJ2-1; perhaps TRBD2 as D (6 bases). The origin of this receptor is a male donor with ankylosing spondylitis or in good health (not recorded which). The sequenced sample consisted of blood, either unsorted or a sorted T cell fraction (not recorded which). The CDR3 here is CSARLATSYNEQFF. CDR3 DNA sequence: TGCAGTGCTAGACTAGCGACGTCCTACAATGAGCAGTTCTTC.